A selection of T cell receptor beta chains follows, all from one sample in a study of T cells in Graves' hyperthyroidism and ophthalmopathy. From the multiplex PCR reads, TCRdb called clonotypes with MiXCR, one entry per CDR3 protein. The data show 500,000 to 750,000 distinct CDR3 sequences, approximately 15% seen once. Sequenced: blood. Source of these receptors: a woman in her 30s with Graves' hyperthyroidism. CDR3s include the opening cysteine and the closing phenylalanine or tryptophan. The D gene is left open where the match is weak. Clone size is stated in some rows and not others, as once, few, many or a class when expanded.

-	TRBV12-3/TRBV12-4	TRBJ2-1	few	CASSLGATGINEQFF	TGTGCCAGCAGTTTAGGCGCCACAGGGATCAATGAGCAGTTCTTC
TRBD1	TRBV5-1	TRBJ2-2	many	CASSLEGQGVTGELFF	TGCGCCAGCAGCTTAGAGGGACAGGGTGTCACCGGGGAGCTGTTTTTT
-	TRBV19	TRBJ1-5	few	CASNNGGTNQPQHF	TGTGCCAGTAACAACGGGGGGACCAATCAGCCCCAGCATTTT
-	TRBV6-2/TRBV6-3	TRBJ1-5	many	CASRLGVNQPQHF	TGTGCCAGCAGGCTCGGAGTGAATCAGCCCCAGCATTTT
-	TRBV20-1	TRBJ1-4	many	CSAPGTASNEKLFF	TGCAGTGCTCCGGGGACGGCAAGTAATGAAAAACTGTTTTTT
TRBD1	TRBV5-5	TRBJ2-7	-	CASSLRGQGDGEQYF	TGTGCCAGCAGCTTGCGGGGACAGGGGGACGGAGAGCAGTACTTC
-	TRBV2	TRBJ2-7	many	CASSPHYEQYF	TGTGCCAGCAGTCCCCACTACGAGCAGTACTTC
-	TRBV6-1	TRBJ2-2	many	CASSGRTSPGELFF	TGTGCCAGCAGTGGAAGGACGTCCCCCGGGGAGCTGTTTTTT
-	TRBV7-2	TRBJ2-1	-	CASSPPGPATYNEQFF	TGTGCCAGCAGCCCCCCCGGACCGGCCACCTACAATGAGCAGTTCTTC
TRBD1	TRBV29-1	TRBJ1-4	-	CSVEGRGPSEKLFF	TGCAGCGTTGAAGGCAGGGGGCCCAGTGAAAAACTGTTTTTT
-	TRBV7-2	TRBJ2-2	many	CASSPNRGLNTGELFF	TGTGCCAGCAGCCCTAATAGGGGACTCAACACCGGGGAGCTGTTTTTT
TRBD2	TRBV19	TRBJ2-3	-	CASTDSGRAADTQYF	TGTGCCAGTACCGATAGCGGGAGGGCGGCAGATACGCAGTATTTT
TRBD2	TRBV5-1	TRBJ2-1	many	CASSPSGSFGNEQFF	TGCGCCAGCAGCCCAAGCGGGAGTTTTGGCAATGAGCAGTTCTTC
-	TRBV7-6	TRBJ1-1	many	CASSPNPGTEAFF	TGTGCCAGCAGCCCAAATCCTGGGACTGAAGCTTTCTTT
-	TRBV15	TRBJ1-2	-	CATSRRVSGDRRGYTF	TGTGCCACCAGCAGGAGGGTGTCAGGGGATCGACGGGGCTACACCTTC
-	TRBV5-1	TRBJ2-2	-	CASSLAYRLNSNTGELFF	TGCGCCAGCAGCTTGGCCTACAGGCTCAACTCGAACACCGGGGAGCTGTTTTTT
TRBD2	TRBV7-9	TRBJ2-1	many	CASSLGRRTSGSYNEQFF	TGTGCCAGCAGCTTAGGTCGTCGGACTAGCGGGAGTTATAATGAGCAGTTCTTC
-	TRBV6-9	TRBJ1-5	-	CASSYLGRREDQPQHF	TGTGCCAGCAGTTACTTAGGGCGACGGGAGGATCAGCCCCAGCATTTT
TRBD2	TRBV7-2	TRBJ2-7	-	CASSLGPQTSGAVNEQYF	TGTGCCAGCAGCTTAGGTCCGCAGACTAGCGGGGCGGTCAACGAGCAGTACTTC
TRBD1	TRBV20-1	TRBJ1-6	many	CSARGTTGTVTSPLHF	TGCAGTGCTAGGGGGACCACCGGGACAGTAACTTCACCCCTCCACTTT
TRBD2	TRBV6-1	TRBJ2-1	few	CASSRGGSGRGYSYNEQFF	TGTGCCAGCAGCAGGGGGGGTAGCGGGAGAGGGTACTCCTACAATGAGCAGTTCTTC
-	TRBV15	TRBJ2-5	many	CATSRDLGAETQYF	TGTGCCACCAGCAGAGATCTGGGGGCAGAGACCCAGTACTTC
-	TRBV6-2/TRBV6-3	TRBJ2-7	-	CASSVGSGSSYEQCF	-
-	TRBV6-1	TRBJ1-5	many	CASSDRPRLPNSNQPQHF	TGTGCCAGCAGTGACAGACCGAGGCTACCCAATAGCAATCAGCCCCAGCATTTT